The 10 T cell receptor beta chains reported below all come from one sample, sequenced in a study of identifying expanded T cells in peripheral blood. The method was immunoSEQ multiplex PCR; TCRdb's version includes in-frame clones alone and lacks a portion of them. The table includes about 94,000 clones, approximately 86% detected once. The specimen was blood. These receptors were obtained from a person aged 18 to 75 in good health.

V gene TRBV11-2 combines with J gene TRBJ2-7, with D maybe TRBD1 (6 bases). V was pared by 5 bases and J by 7 bases, with 18 bases between. Germline V gives CDR1 SGHAT, CDR2 FQNNGV. This CDR3 has 14 residues. CDR3 amino acids: CASSLTNTGFEQYF. The CDR3 DNA follows: TGTGCCAGCAGCCTCACAAATACAGGGTTTGAGCAGTACTTC.

The chain couples TRBV18 to TRBJ1-1; D unresolved. The germline V gene encodes CDR1 KGHSH and CDR2 LQKENI. Trimming removed 3 bases from V and 2 bases from J, with 10 bases in between. This CDR3 contains 14 residues. CDR3: CASSPRPLNTEAFF. The CDR3 nucleotides are TGTGCCAGCTCACCTCGACCCTTAAACACTGAAGCTTTCTTT.

A single count supports this clone. The gene calls are TRBV7-9 and TRBJ2-6, with a possible D match to TRBD1 (7 bases). This CDR3 is built from 18 residues. The germline V gene encodes CDR1 SEHNR and CDR2 FQNEAQ (reference sequence). V lost 3 bases and J lost 0, with 15 bases in between. The CDR3 region has the DNA TGTGCCAGCAGCTTTAGGGGGCGGGGAAGCTCTGGGGCCAACGTCCTGACTTTC. It codes for CASSFRGRGSSGANVLTF.

The chain has TRBV5-1 and TRBJ1-2, with no clear D. Trimming left V 0 bases short and J 6 bases short, with 9 bases between. Germline V gene lookup returns CDR1 SGHRS and CDR2 YFSETQ. The CDR3 contains 13 residues. CDR3 nucleotide sequence: TGCGCCAGCAGCTTGGCCAGAAGTGATGGCTACACCTTC. Translation: CASSLARSDGYTF.

The rearrangement joins TRBV7-8 to TRBJ1-2; 9 positions agree with TRBD1. J lost 4 bases, V lost 3 bases, and 3 bases had no gene match. The CDR3 spans 14 residues. Germline V lookup: CDR1 SGHVS, CDR2 FQNEAQ. The CDR3 nucleotides are TGTGCCAGCAGCTTGGGGGGACAGGGCTATGGCTACACCTTC. Translated: CASSLGGQGYGYTF.

The chain joins TRBV7-9 to TRBJ1-1; D unresolved. The V and J ends lost 3 bases and 0 bases respectively, with 5 bases between them. The CDR3 runs to 13 residues. Per the germline V gene, CDR1 is SEHNR and CDR2 is FQNEAQ (reference sequence). This CDR3 is CASSFSMNTEAFF. Here the CDR3 DNA reads TGTGCCAGCAGCTTTTCCATGAACACTGAAGCTTTCTTT.

This chain uses TRBV12-5 with TRBJ2-2, with D unresolved. CDR1 and CDR2 from the germline V gene are LGHNT and FRNRAP. The CDR3 sequence is 14 residues long. V lost 1 base to trimming and J lost 3 bases, with 6 bases between them. The CDR3 DNA sequence: TGTGCTAGTGGTTTGGACAGTTACACCGGGGAGCTGTTTTTT. Translation gives CASGLDSYTGELFF.

The chain combines TRBV11-3 with TRBJ2-5, with 14 bases fitting TRBD2. This CDR3 is 15 amino acids long. V lost 5 bases and J lost 7; bases outside the gene matches: 6. Germline CDR1 and CDR2: SGHNT and YENEEA. This CDR3 reads CASSPATSGGGTQYF. The DNA for the CDR3 is TGTGCCAGCAGCCCCGCGACTAGCGGGGGGGGGACCCAGTACTTC.

V is TRBV7-9 and J is TRBJ1-4; D gene uncertain. Per the germline V gene, CDR1 is SEHNR and CDR2 is FQNEAQ (reference sequence). The V end was cut by 2 bases, the J end by 0 bases, with 7 bases between. This CDR3 is 15 amino acids long. The CDR3: CASSLKGTTNEKLFF. In DNA, the CDR3 is TGTGCCAGCAGCTTAAAGGGTACAACTAATGAAAAACTGTTTTTT.

The chain carries TRBV29-1 and TRBJ1-2; D might be TRBD1 (6 bases). Trimming removed 4 bases from V and 8 bases from J, with 17 bases in between. The length of the CDR3 is 13 residues. Germline CDR1 SQVTM, CDR2 ANQGSEA. CDR3 sequence reads: CSVAHGTPRGYTF. Written as DNA, the CDR3 is TGCAGCGTTGCACACGGGACACCGCGGGGCTACACCTTC.